These 30 T cell receptor beta chains share one sample of origin, sequenced in a study of CXCR3-negative and CXCR3-positive naive CD8 T cells. With UMI labels, 5' RACE was used to prepare the TRB cDNA libraries. TCRdb re-analyzed the 5' RACE reads; it lists each CDR3 protein once, without DNA. The sample table includes about 39,000 distinct CDR3 sequences. The sequencing sample was made of memory CD8+ T cells from blood. Receptor source: a human donor in good health. Some clones in this sample may be carry-over from other donors' samples.

The rearrangement uses TRBV25-1 and TRBJ2-2; checking the TCRdb D call of TRBD1 is not possible without DNA. CDR3 length: 16 residues. Germline CDR1 reads MGHDK; CDR2 reads SYGVNS. CDR3 amino acids: CASSETPPGDTGELFF. The full variable domain, completed using reference TRBV25-1 and TRBJ2-2, is EADIYQTPRYLVIGTGKKITLECSQTMGHDKMYWYQQDPGMELHLIHYSYGVNSTEKGDLSSESTVSRIRTEHFPLTLESARPSHTSQYLCASSETPPGDTGELFFGEGSRLTVL.

This CDR3 reads CSPEGPAGGPQNEQFF. V is TRBV29-1 and J is TRBJ2-1; TCRdb picks TRBD2, but there is no DNA to check that call. There are 16 residues in the CDR3. Looked up from germline, CDR1 is SQVTM and CDR2 is ANQGSEA.

The CDR3 sequence: CASRSGGTYEQYF. The genes are TRBV6-2 or TRBV6-3 and TRBJ2-7; there is no DNA to check the TCRdb D call of TRBD1. The germline gives CDR1 MNHEY, CDR2 SVGEGT. The CDR3 length is 13 residues.

V is TRBV6-2 or TRBV6-3 and J is TRBJ2-1; checking the TCRdb D call of TRBD2 is not possible without DNA. Per germline, CDR1 MNHEY and CDR2 SVGEGT. The CDR3 length is 17 residues. The CDR3 reads CASSYSWLLAENNEQFF.

The chain uses TRBV29-1 and TRBJ2-7; TCRdb selects TRBD1, and the lack of DNA leaves this call unchecked. CDR1 is SQVTM, CDR2 ANQGSEA, per germline. This CDR3 is built from 13 residues. The CDR3 reads CSVGAGWAYEQYF.

The V and J genes are TRBV20-1 and TRBJ2-7; the TCRdb call, TRBD1, lacks DNA for checking. This CDR3 has 14 amino acids. Germline V gives CDR1 DFQATT, CDR2 SNEGSKA (reference sequence). CDR3: CSALSTGVDYEQYF.

The chain carries TRBV7-9 and TRBJ2-2. Germline V gene lookup returns CDR1 SEHNR and CDR2 FQNEAQ (reference sequence). The CDR3 covers 15 residues. The CDR3 region is CASILGGVNTGELFF. The full variable domain, in which reference TRBV7-9 and TRBJ2-2 provide the parts outside the CDR3, is DTGVSQNPRHKITKRGQNVTFRCDPISEHNRLYWYRQTLGQGPEFLTYFQNEAQLEKSRLLSDRFSAERPKGSFSTLEIQRTEQGDSAMYLCASILGGVNTGELFFGEGSRLTVL.

V is TRBV29-1 and J is TRBJ2-7. There are 13 residues in the CDR3. From germline, CDR1 is SQVTM and CDR2 ANQGSEA. The CDR3 sequence is CSVEVSGSYEQYF.

V usage is TRBV7-9 and J usage is TRBJ1-1; TCRdb's D gene call, TRBD1, goes unchecked for lack of DNA. The CDR3 contains 13 residues. The germline gives CDR1 SEHNR, CDR2 FQNEAQ (reference sequence). The CDR3 is CASSGGYGTEAFF.

The CDR3 protein is CAWKTGTGDDEQYF. This chain connects TRBV30 to TRBJ2-7; the D call from TCRdb, TRBD1, cannot be confirmed without DNA. The CDR3 spans 14 residues. Germline CDR1 reads GTSNPN; CDR2 reads SVGIG (reference sequence).

The J gene is TRBJ1-5, the V gene TRBV28; TCRdb names TRBD1, which stays unverified in the absence of DNA. The CDR3 is made up of 21 amino acids. Germline V gene data show CDR1 as MDHEN and CDR2 as SYDVKM. The CDR3 sequence: CASSLFRGQGTSVLGNQPQHF.

This chain links TRBV4-3 with TRBJ2-1; TCRdb reports TRBD1, a call that lacks DNA to check it against. Per the germline V gene, CDR1 is LGHNA and CDR2 is YSLEER. This CDR3 spans 13 amino acids. CDR3 sequence: CASSLGGHNEQFF.

V and J are TRBV5-1 and TRBJ2-7. Germline values: CDR1 SGHRS, CDR2 YFSETQ. This CDR3 is built from 15 residues. Here the CDR3 reads CASSLGQGYPYEQYF.

The rearrangement uses TRBV7-9 and TRBJ1-1. CDR3 length: 12 amino acids. Germline-derived CDR1 and CDR2 are SEHNR and FQNEAQ (reference sequence). The CDR3 here is CASSFVSVEAFF.

V is TRBV29-1 and J is TRBJ2-7. The CDR3 loop spans 11 amino acids. The germline V gene encodes CDR1 SQVTM and CDR2 ANQGSEA. The CDR3 loop reads CSVSPGYEQYF.

The rearrangement joins TRBV20-1 to TRBJ2-6; TCRdb designates TRBD1, a call that cannot be tested without DNA. Germline CDR1 DFQATT, CDR2 SNEGSKA (reference sequence). This CDR3 contains 14 residues. The CDR3 region is CSADRVTGANVLTF.

The rearrangement links TRBV7-9 to TRBJ2-7; TCRdb designates TRBD1, a call that cannot be tested without DNA. From germline, CDR1 is SEHNR and CDR2 FQNEAQ (reference sequence). There are 16 residues in the CDR3. CDR3 residues: CASSLDPGTGEYEQYF.

The chain couples TRBV14 to TRBJ2-1; TCRdb gives TRBD2 as the D gene, but with no DNA this cannot be confirmed. This CDR3 is 17 amino acids long. CDR1 and CDR2 (germline): SGHDN, FVKESK. The CDR3 region is CASSPPLAGGFYNEQFF. The variable domain in full, with the rest retrieved from reference TRBV14 and TRBJ2-1, is EAGVTQFPSHSVIEKGQTVTLRCDPISGHDNLYWYRRVMGKEIKFLLHFVKESKQDESGMPNNRFLAERTGGTYSTLKVQPAELEDSGVYFCASSPPLAGGFYNEQFFGPGTRLTVL.

The chain is built from TRBV7-3 and TRBJ2-2; TCRdb reports TRBD2, a call that lacks DNA to check it against. Germline lookup yields CDR1 SGHTA and CDR2 FQGTGA. The CDR3 runs to 16 residues. Here the CDR3 reads CASSPLGLPDTGELFF.

The chain is built from TRBV29-1 and TRBJ1-1; TCRdb's assignment of TRBD1 cannot be checked, as there is no DNA. The CDR3 spans 13 residues. Germline CDR1 reads SQVTM; CDR2 reads ANQGSEA. CDR3: CSVAPAGEFQAFF.

The rearrangement joins TRBV18 to TRBJ1-1; TCRdb returns TRBD1, unconfirmable since there is no DNA. This CDR3 region has 16 residues. CDR1 and CDR2 from the germline V gene are KGHSH and LQKENI. The CDR3 region is CASSPPFAGVGTEAFF. The full variable domain, with the rest looked up from reference TRBV18 and TRBJ1-1, is NAGVMQNPRHLVRRRGQEARLRCSPMKGHSHVYWYRQLPEEGLKFMVYLQKENIIDESGMPKERFSAEFPKEGPSILRIQQVVRGDSAAYFCASSPPFAGVGTEAFFGQGTRLTVV.

This chain joins TRBV6-4 and TRBJ2-7; TCRdb picks TRBD1, but there is no DNA to check that call. The CDR3 totals 20 residues. Germline V gene data show CDR1 as MRHNA and CDR2 as SNTAGT. This CDR3 is CASSDARNGFGTPSSYEQYF.

V and J are TRBV29-1 and TRBJ2-7; as DNA is missing, the TRBD1 call by TCRdb cannot be tested. CDR1 and CDR2 (germline): SQVTM, ANQGSEA. The CDR3 covers 14 residues. CDR3 sequence: CSVVRGRAVSEQYF.

The rearrangement joins TRBV5-4 to TRBJ1-6. Germline CDR1 and CDR2: SGHNT and YYREEE (reference sequence). CDR3 size: 16 residues. The CDR3 sequence is CASSVDRLTYNSPLHF.

The V and J genes are TRBV19 and TRBJ2-2. The CDR3 is made up of 13 amino acids. In germline, CDR1 is LNHDA, CDR2 SQIVND (reference sequence). CDR3 loop: CASSTHITGELFF.

The chain has TRBV6-4 and TRBJ1-1. The V gene's germline CDR1 is MRHNA and CDR2 SNTAGT. This CDR3 comprises 13 residues. The CDR3 protein is CASSHDHNTEAFF.

V is TRBV10-3 and J is TRBJ1-1; TCRdb's D gene call, TRBD1, goes unchecked for lack of DNA. Germline CDR1 is ENHRY and CDR2 is SYGVKD. This CDR3 has 14 amino acids. The CDR3 is CAISAPGAGAEAFF.

The gene calls are TRBV4-3 and TRBJ2-5. Germline lookup yields CDR1 LGHNA and CDR2 YSLEER. The CDR3 extends over 15 amino acids. CDR3 in amino acids: CASSQDRELGETQYF.

CDR3 sequence reads: CASSQDLTSGTYNEQFF. The V gene is TRBV3-1, the J gene TRBJ2-1; TCRdb's D gene call, TRBD2, goes unchecked for lack of DNA. This CDR3 is built from 17 residues. CDR1 is LGHDT and CDR2 is YNNKEL in the germline V gene (reference sequence).

The V and J genes are TRBV20-1 and TRBJ1-2; without DNA, the TCRdb call of TRBD1 cannot be checked. Germline V gives CDR1 DFQATT, CDR2 SNEGSKA (reference sequence). This CDR3 has 16 residues. The CDR3 loop is CSAKNTGTGFNYGYTF.